The 26 T cell receptor beta chains given below trace back to one sample, sequenced in a study of cytomegalovirus exposure and HLA in healthy donors. This PCR relied on a set of 60 Vbeta primers and 13 Jbeta primers. Assay used: immunoSEQ multiplex PCR; TCRdb lists only in-frame clones, some missing. The sample carries some 130,000 clones, about four fifths recorded once. Specimen: PBMCs. These receptors were collected from a female donor in good health and CMV-seronegative.

This chain uses TRBV5-1 with TRBJ1-6; 8 nucleotides match TRBD1. The CDR3 runs 15 residues. The germline V gene encodes CDR1 SGHRS and CDR2 YFSETQ. V trimming: 3 bases; J trimming: 13 bases; junction bases outside the gene matches: 12. The CDR3 coding sequence is TGCGCCAGCAGCTCACAGGGGGGGAGGTTTTGGCCCCTCCACTTT. This translates into CASSSQGGRFWPLHF.

The rearrangement links TRBV4-1 to TRBJ2-1; D might be TRBD1 (6 bases). The length of the CDR3 is 12 residues. The V end lost 3 bases, the J end lost 9 bases, and 9 bases lay between the germline ends. The germline CDR1 and CDR2 sequences are MGHRA and YSYEKL. The CDR3 region is CASSHRGLEQFF. CDR3 nucleotides: TGCGCCAGCAGCCACAGGGGTCTTGAGCAGTTCTTC.

The chain joins TRBV18 to TRBJ2-1, with unresolved D. The CDR3 has 16 amino acids. Germline V gene lookup returns CDR1 KGHSH and CDR2 LQKENI. V was pared by 5 bases and J by 0 bases, with 14 bases between. This chain's CDR3 is CASSSTTALSYNEQFF. The CDR3 region has the DNA TGTGCCAGCTCATCAACTACGGCCCTCTCCTACAATGAGCAGTTCTTC. The variable domain in full, with the rest retrieved from reference TRBV18 and TRBJ2-1, is NAGVMQNPRHLVRRRGQEARLRCSPMKGHSHVYWYRQLPEEGLKFMVYLQKENIIDESGMPKERFSAEFPKEGPSILRIQQVVRGDSAAYFCASSSTTALSYNEQFFGPGTRLTVL.

This clone was picked up a small number of times. The rearrangement links TRBV4-1 to TRBJ1-5, with D perhaps TRBD1 (5 bases). Trimming pared 0 bases from V and 3 bases from J, leaving 9 bases between. The CDR3 has 15 residues. Germline V lookup: CDR1 MGHRA, CDR2 YSYEKL. The DNA of the CDR3 is TGCGCCAGCAGCCAAGATATCAGGGTCAATCAGCCCCAGCATTTT. Its protein is CASSQDIRVNQPQHF.

V gene TRBV6-5 combines with J gene TRBJ2-3, with D possibly being TRBD2 (7 bases). This CDR3 contains 16 residues. Germline V gives CDR1 MNHEY, CDR2 SVGAGI. V was pared by 2 bases and J by 6 bases, with 18 bases between. The DNA for the CDR3 is TGTGCCAGCAGTTACACCGGGGGCGGGAGTCGTGATACGCAGTATTTT. The encoded protein is CASSYTGGGSRDTQYF.

The chain carries TRBV7-2 and TRBJ2-2, with TRBD2 matching 13 bases. Per germline, CDR1 SGHTA and CDR2 FQGNSA. V lost 2 bases and J lost 8; bases outside the gene matches: 11. This CDR3 has 18 residues. The CDR3 region has the DNA TGTGCCAGCAGCTTACCCCCCCCGGGACTAGCGGGAATTGGGGAGCTGTTTTTT. This translates into CASSLPPPGLAGIGELFF.

V gene TRBV14 combines with J gene TRBJ1-1; TRBD1 might be the D (6 bases). The CDR3 contains 15 residues. Trimming left V 5 bases short and J 5 bases short, with 18 bases between. Germline V gene lookup returns CDR1 SGHDN and CDR2 FVKESK. The CDR3 DNA reads TGTGCCAGCAGCATATCGGTCCAGGGGCGAACTGAAGCTTTCTTT. Its translation is CASSISVQGRTEAFF.

This chain connects TRBV6-5 to TRBJ2-7; maybe TRBD1 (7 bases). CDR1 and CDR2 from the germline V gene are MNHEY and SVGAGI. The CDR3 length is 11 residues. V was shortened by 2 bases and J by 13 bases, with 12 bases between the two germline ends. The CDR3 loop is CASSYAGGIYF. CDR3 in DNA: TGTGCCAGCAGTTACGCAGGGGGGATATACTTC.

The V and J genes are TRBV30 and TRBJ2-7, with D possibly TRBD2 on 7 matching bases. Germline CDR1 is GTSNPN and CDR2 is SVGIG (reference sequence). This CDR3 has 12 amino acids. The V gene lost 5 bases and the J gene lost 7 bases, with 15 bases spanning the gap. The CDR3 spells CAWGRGSREQYF. The CDR3 DNA sequence: TGTGCCTGGGGGAGGGGGTCGAGGGAGCAGTACTTC.

J is TRBJ2-1 and V is TRBV6-5; 8 bases match TRBD2. Germline loops: CDR1 MNHEY, CDR2 SVGAGI. The CDR3 is 15 amino acids. J was trimmed by 6 bases and V by 0 bases; bases with no gene match: 4. The CDR3 loop reads CASSYSAGVGNEQFF. The CDR3 bases are TGTGCCAGCAGTTACTCAGCGGGAGTGGGCAATGAGCAGTTCTTC.

The gene calls are TRBV7-2 and TRBJ2-3; D is perhaps TRBD1 (6 bases). V was cut by 4 bases and J by 2 bases, with 13 bases left in between. The CDR3 sequence is 15 residues long. Germline loops: CDR1 SGHTA, CDR2 FQGNSA. The CDR3 bases are TGTGCCAGCAGCTCCTACGGACAGCTCACAGATACGCAGTATTTT. Amino acids: CASSSYGQLTDTQYF.

V usage is TRBV4-3 and J usage is TRBJ2-5; D possibly corresponds to TRBD1 (5 bases). This CDR3 is 15 amino acids long. Germline CDR1 and CDR2: LGHNA and YSLEER. V lost 0 bases to trimming and J lost 5 bases, with 13 bases between them. The CDR3 loop reads CASSQDTGSQETQYF. As DNA, the CDR3 is TGCGCCAGCAGCCAAGATACAGGATCCCAGGAGACCCAGTACTTC.

This chain connects TRBV30 to TRBJ1-1; tentative D call: TRBD1 (5 bases). V was clipped by 1 base and J by 1 base, with 10 bases between them. Germline CDR1 is GTSNPN and CDR2 is SVGIG (reference sequence). CDR3 length: 14 residues. The CDR3 DNA reads as TGTGCCTGGAGTGGGGGGAGGGAGAACACTGAAGCTTTCTTT. Protein product: CAWSGGRENTEAFF.

The chain recombines TRBV9 with TRBJ1-1; 7 nucleotides align to TRBD1. The length of the CDR3 is 12 residues. The V and J ends lost 7 bases and 1 base, in that order; junction bases with no gene match: 1. Looked up from germline, CDR1 is SGDLS and CDR2 is YYNGEE. This CDR3 is CASQGGNTEAFF. CDR3 in DNA: TGTGCCAGCCAGGGGGGGAACACTGAAGCTTTCTTT.

This clone was picked up a small number of times. The chain has TRBV5-1 and TRBJ1-3; no firm D call. CDR1 is SGHRS and CDR2 is YFSETQ in the germline V gene. The V gene lost 4 bases and the J gene lost 3 bases, with 5 bases spanning the gap. This CDR3 is 12 amino acids long. CDR3 coding DNA: TGCGCCAGCAGCCTCTTTGGAAACACCATATATTTT. Translated: CASSLFGNTIYF.

V gene TRBV6-5 combines with J gene TRBJ2-7; 8 positions match TRBD1. CDR3 size: 15 residues. The germline CDR1 and CDR2 sequences are MNHEY and SVGAGI. Losses at the gene ends were 5 bases for V and 2 bases for J; bases not matched to a gene: 8. CDR3 sequence: CASSTKTGVPYEQYF. The CDR3 DNA reads as TGTGCCAGCAGTACTAAGACAGGGGTCCCCTACGAGCAGTACTTC.

This sequence joins TRBV5-6 and TRBJ1-2; D perhaps matches TRBD1 (6 bases). Germline loops: CDR1 SGHDT, CDR2 YYEEEE. The germline V and J ends were trimmed by 0 bases and 4 bases, with 10 bases remaining between them. The CDR3 covers 14 residues. The DNA for the CDR3 is TGTGCCAGCAGCTTGGAGACAGGCGCCTATGGCTACACCTTC. It yields the protein CASSLETGAYGYTF. Looking up the rest from reference TRBV5-6 and TRBJ1-2 gives the full variable domain: DAGVTQSPTHLIKTRGQQVTLRCSPKSGHDTVSWYQQALGQGPQFIFQYYEEEERQRGNFPDRFSGHQFPNYSSELNVNALLLGDSALYLCASSLETGAYGYTFGSGTRLTVV.

The V gene is TRBV23-1, the J gene TRBJ2-7; 9 nucleotides match TRBD1. TRBV23-1 carries the ORF label, with uncertain function. V shed 4 bases and J 2 bases; nucleotides not matched to a gene: 3. The CDR3 is 14 residues long. CDR3 nucleotide sequence: TGCGCCAGCAGTCGGGGGACAGGGACCTACGAGCAGTACTTC. Protein product: CASSRGTGTYEQYF.

The chain uses TRBV6-5 and TRBJ1-1, with TRBD1 matching over 9 bases. V lost 6 bases and J lost 5; bases outside the gene matches: 10. The length of the CDR3 is 15 residues. CDR1 MNHEY and CDR2 SVGAGI come from the germline V gene. This CDR3 reads CASRGLGQGRTEAFF. The CDR3, as DNA: TGTGCCAGCAGGGGCCTTGGACAGGGGCGGACTGAAGCTTTCTTT.

The V call is TRBV4-3, the J call TRBJ2-7; D is possibly TRBD2 (6 bases). This CDR3 has 16 amino acids. CDR1 is LGHNA and CDR2 is YSLEER in the germline V gene. V lost 0 bases to trimming and J lost 2 bases, with 14 bases between them. The CDR3 region is CASSQDLEGLTYEQYF. For the CDR3, the DNA is TGCGCCAGCAGCCAAGATCTGGAGGGCCTCACCTACGAGCAGTACTTC.

The rearrangement joins TRBV27 to TRBJ2-7; D is possibly TRBD2 (5 bases). Germline V gene data show CDR1 as MNHEY and CDR2 as SMNVEV (reference sequence). The ends were cut back, 7 bases at V and 2 bases at J, with 12 bases in the middle. The length of the CDR3 is 13 residues. CDR3 sequence reads: CASNSRLTYEQYF. In DNA, the CDR3 is TGTGCCAGCAATTCACGACTAACCTACGAGCAGTACTTC.

This chain links TRBV4-1 with TRBJ1-6, with 7 nucleotides matching TRBD1. CDR1 and CDR2 from the germline V gene are MGHRA and YSYEKL. V lost 2 bases to trimming and J lost 10 bases; unmatched junction nucleotides: 14. The CDR3 spans 17 residues. The CDR3 sequence: CASSQPPWRGLESPLHF. As DNA, the CDR3 is TGCGCCAGCAGCCAACCCCCCTGGAGGGGGCTGGAATCACCCCTCCACTTT.

The rearrangement uses TRBV9 and TRBJ2-3; TRBD1 aligns across 10 bases. This CDR3 has 13 amino acids. The germline V gene encodes CDR1 SGDLS and CDR2 YYNGEE. V shed 5 bases, J shed 4 bases, and the junction held 1 base outside the gene matches. The CDR3 loop reads CASSGTGADTQYF. In DNA, the CDR3 is TGTGCCAGCAGTGGGACAGGGGCAGATACGCAGTATTTT.

As to this clone: The same CDR3 also results from other DNA sequences found in this sample. This chain links TRBV6-6 with TRBJ1-1; D not certain. In germline, CDR1 is MNHNY, CDR2 SVGAGI (reference sequence). This CDR3 is built from 11 residues. Trimming took off 6 bases at V and 3 bases at J, with 5 bases between the two ends. CDR3 protein: CASSQYTEAFF. Here the CDR3 DNA reads TGTGCCAGCAGCCAATACACTGAAGCTTTCTTT.

As to this clone: Sequence at one end of the junction differs from germline and may be a read error. The V gene is TRBV7-7, the J gene TRBJ2-1; 11 nucleotides agree with TRBD1. The germline V gene encodes CDR1 SSHAT and CDR2 FNYEAQ (reference sequence). The CDR3 spans 15 residues. The CDR3 DNA reads TGTGCTAGCAGCCGGGGACAGGGGGGATACAATGAGCAGTTCTTC. Encoded protein: CASSRGQGGYNEQFF. The full variable domain, completed using reference TRBV7-7 and TRBJ2-1, is GAGVSQSPRYKVTKRGQDVTLRCDPISSHATLYWYQQALGQGPEFLTYFNYEAQPDKSGLPSDRFSAERPEGSISTLTIQRTEQRDSAMYRCASSRGQGGYNEQFFGPGTRLTVL.

The chain couples TRBV6-5 to TRBJ1-5; D remains ambiguous. CDR1 and CDR2 (germline): MNHEY, SVGAGI. This CDR3 has 14 amino acids. V was trimmed by 6 bases and J by 7 bases, leaving 16 bases between them. CDR3 sequence reads: CASRFTEAGQPQHF. Here the CDR3 DNA reads TGTGCCAGCAGATTCACAGAGGCGGGGCAGCCCCAGCATTTT.